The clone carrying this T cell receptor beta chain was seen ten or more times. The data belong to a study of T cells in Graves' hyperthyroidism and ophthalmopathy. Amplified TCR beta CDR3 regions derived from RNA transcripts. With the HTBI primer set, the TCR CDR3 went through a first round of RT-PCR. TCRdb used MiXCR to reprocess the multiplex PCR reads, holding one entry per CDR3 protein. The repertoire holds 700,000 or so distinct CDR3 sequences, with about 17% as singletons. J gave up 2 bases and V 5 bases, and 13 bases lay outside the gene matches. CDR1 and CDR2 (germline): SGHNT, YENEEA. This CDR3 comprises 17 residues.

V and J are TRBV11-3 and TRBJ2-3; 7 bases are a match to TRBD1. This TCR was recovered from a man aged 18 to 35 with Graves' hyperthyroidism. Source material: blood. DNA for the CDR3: TGTGCCAGCAGCGCAGGGCCTCTGAGGGGGCTCACAGATACGCAGTATTTT. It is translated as CASSAGPLRGLTDTQYF. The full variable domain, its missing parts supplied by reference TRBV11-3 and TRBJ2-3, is EAGVVQSPRYKIIEKKQPVAFWCNPISGHNTLYWYLQNLGQGPELLIRYENEEAVDDSQLPKDRFSAERLKGVDSTLKIQPAELGDSAVYLCASSAGPLRGLTDTQYFGPGTRLTVL.